Listed below are T cell receptor beta chains from one sample, sequenced in a study of blood T cell repertoires in COVID-19. This table comes from immunoSEQ multiplex PCR, and its TCRdb copy is limited to in-frame clones, with some not included. Among about 150,000 clones, over 75% were seen once, and the ten largest hold roughly 0.62%. Source material: peripheral blood. The receptors originated from a man aged 55 to 69 with COVID-19, enrolled during active disease. The CDR3 runs from the conserved cysteine through the conserved F or W. Fields, in order: clone size, V gene, D gene, J gene, CDR3 protein, CDR3 DNA. D genes are given only for firm matches. Size is stated for part of the rows, as once, few or many counts, or as a class when the clone is expanded.

>NA|TRBV28|NA|TRBJ1-1
CASSFSGVITEAFF
TGTGCCAGCAGTTTTTCAGGGGTAATCACTGAAGCTTTCTTT
>NA|TRBV4-1|NA|TRBJ1-1
CASSHPTQGFTEAFF
TGCGCCAGCAGCCACCCGACCCAGGGGTTCACTGAAGCTTTCTTT
>NA|TRBV2|NA|TRBJ1-4
CASRQVSTNEKLFF
TGTGCCAGCAGACAGGTCTCAACTAATGAAAAACTGTTTTTT
>NA|TRBV28|TRBD1|TRBJ2-5
CASSPRQGLTYQETQYF
TGTGCCAGCAGCCCTAGACAGGGGCTAACGTACCAAGAGACCCAGTACTTC
>once|TRBV5-1|NA|TRBJ2-7
CASRHGPGEQGEQYF
TGCGCCAGCAGACACGGGCCAGGGGAGCAGGGGGAGCAGTACTTC
>NA|TRBV7-9|NA|TRBJ1-4
CASSREVGNEKLFF
TGTGCCAGCAGCCGGGAGGTCGGTAATGAAAAACTGTTTTTT
>NA|TRBV7-2|NA|TRBJ2-5
CASSLGLGETQYF
TGTGCCAGCAGCTTAGGTTTGGGCGAGACCCAGTACTTC
>NA|TRBV6-5|TRBD1|TRBJ1-1
CASSPIQGRAFF
TGTGCCAGCAGTCCCATACAGGGGCGGGCTTTCTTT
>few|TRBV25-1|NA|TRBJ1-2
CASSAGFYGYTF
TGTGCCAGCAGTGCTGGCTTCTATGGCTACACCTTC
>NA|TRBV5-1|NA|TRBJ1-6
CASSPGDNSPLHF
TGCGCCAGCAGCCCAGGGGATAATTCACCCCTCCACTTT
>NA|TRBV11-2|NA|TRBJ1-3
CASSLGLASGNTIYF
TGTGCCAGCAGCCTAGGCCTAGCCTCTGGAAACACCATATATTTT
>NA|TRBV5-1|NA|TRBJ2-3
CASSLAFGDSSTDTQYF
TGCGCCAGCAGCTTGGCGTTCGGGGATTCTTCCACAGATACGCAGTATTTT
>NA|TRBV5-1|NA|TRBJ1-4
CASSLAGVQGEKLFF
TGCGCCAGCAGCTTGGCCGGGGTCCAAGGGGAAAAACTGTTTTTT
>NA|TRBV6-5|NA|TRBJ1-2
CASGYQQGSYGYTF
TGTGCCAGCGGTTATCAGCAGGGGAGCTATGGCTACACCTTC
>NA|TRBV6-2/TRBV6-3|TRBD1|TRBJ1-1
CASSYVGQEAFF
TGTGCCAGCAGTTACGTGGGACAGGAGGCTTTCTTT
>NA|TRBV28|TRBD1|TRBJ2-7
CASSHSRGRTYEQYF
TGTGCCAGCAGTCACTCCAGGGGGCGCACCTACGAGCAGTACTTC
>few|TRBV3-1/TRBV3-2|NA|TRBJ1-2
CASSLLTANYGYTF
TGTGCCAGCAGCCTCCTGACAGCCAACTATGGCTACACCTTC
>NA|TRBV18|TRBD1|TRBJ1-1
CASSRGQGGTEAFF
TGTGCCAGCTCCCGCGGACAGGGTGGCACTGAAGCTTTCTTT
>NA|TRBV3-1/TRBV3-2|NA|TRBJ1-1
CASSQSGVVTEAFF
TGTGCCAGCAGCCAGAGCGGGGTTGTAACTGAAGCTTTCTTT
>few|TRBV25-1|NA|TRBJ2-7
CASSLTGPLSYEQYF
TGTGCCAGCAGTCTAACAGGGCCCCTTTCCTACGAGCAGTACTTC
>NA|TRBV19|TRBD1|TRBJ1-1
CASSFQGGITPNTEAFF
TGTGCCAGTAGTTTCCAGGGGGGCATAACACCGAACACTGAAGCTTTCTTT
>NA|TRBV7-3|TRBD2|TRBJ2-2
CASSLSGLAGSLGELFF
TGTGCCAGCAGCTTATCCGGACTAGCGGGGTCATTGGGGGAGCTGTTTTTT
>NA|TRBV5-1|NA|TRBJ1-1
CASSLGGGAGTEAFF
TGCGCCAGCAGCTTGGGTGGGGGGGCAGGCACTGAAGCTTTCTTT
>NA|TRBV30|NA|TRBJ1-5
CAWSVSAANQPQHF
TGTGCCTGGAGTGTATCGGCGGCAAATCAGCCCCAGCATTTT
>NA|TRBV7-8|NA|TRBJ2-7
CASSFRAGQSYEQYF
TGTGCCAGCAGCTTTAGGGCGGGACAGTCCTACGAGCAGTACTTC
>NA|TRBV3-1/TRBV3-2|TRBD1|TRBJ2-7
CASSPGQGSSYEQYF
TGTGCCAGCAGCCCTGGACAGGGATCAAGCTACGAGCAGTACTTC
>NA|TRBV20-1|NA|TRBJ1-2
CSALYRLGYTF
TGCAGTGCTTTATACAGGTTGGGCTACACCTTC
>NA|TRBV11-3|NA|TRBJ2-7
CASSLERHYEQYF
TGTGCCAGCAGCTTAGAGCGGCACTACGAGCAGTACTTC
>NA|TRBV5-1|NA|TRBJ2-2
CASSSTPTTGELFF
TGCGCCAGCAGCTCGACTCCCACCACCGGGGAGCTGTTTTTT
>NA|TRBV5-1|TRBD1|TRBJ2-5
CASSSGGVETQYF
TGCGCCAGCAGCTCAGGGGGCGTAGAGACCCAGTACTTC
>NA|TRBV5-8|TRBD1|TRBJ1-2
CASSLGGTGGRVYGYTF
TGTGCCAGCAGCTTGGGGGGCACAGGGGGAAGGGTTTATGGCTACACCTTC
>once|TRBV5-1|TRBD1|TRBJ1-6
CASSSTGVGSPLHF
TGCGCCAGCAGCTCGACAGGGGTGGGTTCACCCCTCCACTTT
>once|TRBV6-5|NA|TRBJ1-1
CASSYTRTPGSTEAFF
TGTGCCAGCAGTTACACGAGGACCCCGGGGAGCACTGAAGCTTTCTTT
>NA|TRBV7-3|TRBD2|TRBJ2-2
CASSPSRGGTGELFF
TGTGCCAGCAGCCCAAGTCGGGGGGGCACCGGGGAGCTGTTTTTT
>NA|TRBV5-1|NA|TRBJ2-5
CASRGSTAQETQYF
TGCGCCAGCAGGGGTTCGACTGCTCAAGAGACCCAGTACTTC
>NA|TRBV5-1|NA|TRBJ2-6
CASSLVPGQLPGANVLTF
TGCGCCAGCAGCTTGGTCCCCGGACAGTTGCCTGGGGCCAACGTCCTGACTTTC
>once|TRBV27|TRBD2|TRBJ2-6
CASRRLAGGPGGANVLTF
TGTGCCAGCAGGAGACTAGCGGGGGGGCCAGGTGGGGCCAACGTCCTGACTTTC
>NA|TRBV4-3|TRBD1|TRBJ1-6
CASSPHQQDRESSYNSPLHF
TGCGCCAGCAGCCCCCACCAACAGGACAGGGAGTCTTCCTATAATTCACCCCTCCACTTT
>NA|TRBV6-2/TRBV6-3|TRBD1|TRBJ2-7
CASSPPGQRVEQYF
TGTGCCAGCAGCCCTCCGGGACAGAGAGTCGAGCAGTACTTC
>NA|TRBV19|TRBD2|TRBJ2-2
CASSISLAGRSGELFF
TGTGCCAGTAGTATATCTCTAGCGGGGAGATCCGGGGAGCTGTTTTTT
>NA|TRBV3-1/TRBV3-2|TRBD1|TRBJ1-2
CASSQGGQGIQNNGYTF
TGTGCCAGCAGCCAAGGGGGACAGGGCATCCAAAATAATGGCTACACCTTC
>many|TRBV5-8|TRBD2|TRBJ2-2
CASSLVRGSANTGELFF
TGTGCCAGCAGCTTGGTGCGGGGGAGCGCGAACACCGGGGAGCTGTTTTTT
>NA|TRBV27|NA|TRBJ1-2
CASSLKGHPNYGYTF
TGTGCCAGCAGTTTAAAGGGACACCCTAACTATGGCTACACCTTC
>NA|TRBV7-8|NA|TRBJ1-1
CASSLVRGLSTEAFF
TGTGCCAGCAGCTTAGTTCGGGGATTGAGCACTGAAGCTTTCTTT
>NA|TRBV5-1|NA|TRBJ2-7
CASSTPQGGRYEQYF
TGCGCCAGCAGCACACCTCAGGGTGGACGCTACGAGCAGTACTTC
>NA|TRBV18|NA|TRBJ1-1
CASSAVNTEAFF
TGTGCCAGCTCAGCAGTGAACACTGAAGCTTTCTTT
>NA|TRBV7-2|NA|TRBJ1-2
CASSLGLNPGGYTF
TGTGCCAGCAGCCTAGGACTCAATCCAGGGGGCTACACCTTC